This entry concerns a single T cell receptor beta chain. Germline CDR1 is MNHEY and CDR2 is SVGAGI. With 4 bases clipped from V and 4 bases from J, the junction kept 2 bases outside the gene matches. The CDR3 is 14 amino acids. TCRdb's copy holds only in-frame clones and misses some; the assay was immunoSEQ multiplex PCR. The data show roughly 62,000 clones, with about 80% seen just once and over 3.5% held by the top ten. The sample comes from a study of blood T cell repertoires in COVID-19. The specimen sequenced was peripheral blood. The receptor comes from a man in his sixties with acute or convalescent COVID-19. The V call is TRBV6-5, the J call TRBJ1-2; 11 positions agree with TRBD1. The chain's CDR3 is CASSWTGGFYGYTF. CDR3 DNA sequence: TGTGCCAGCAGTTGGACAGGGGGCTTCTATGGCTACACCTTC.